This record looks at one T cell receptor beta chain sequence and its context. The antigen remains undetermined. The entry originates in a study of graft-versus-host responses after intestinal transplantation. Looking at the study overall: Anti-thymocyte globulin induction preceded about 3 years of tacrolimus and steroid maintenance in all recipients.

Study outcomes and limitations: GvH clone levels peaked in circulation, and this peak was associated with early post-transplant HvG declines.

This CDR3 has 12 amino acids. V was pared by 9 bases and J by 3 bases, with 11 bases between. Per the germline V gene, CDR1 is SNHLY and CDR2 is FYNNEI. Generated by immunoSEQ multiplex PCR, the TCRdb table keeps only in-frame clones and is missing some. The data contain 80,000 to 95,000 clones, approximately 94% of them singletons. The J gene is TRBJ2-5, the V gene TRBV2; D is perhaps TRBD1 (6 bases). This specimen consisted of unstimulated CD8+ T cells sorted from spleen or lymph node cells, obtained before intestinal transplant. This TCR was sampled from a human donor who received an intestinal transplant. CDR3 DNA: TGTGCCAGGAGGACAGATAAAGAGACCCAGTACTTC. The encoded protein is CARRTDKETQYF.